These T cell receptor beta chains were read from a single sample in a study of shared clonotypes between healthy human individuals. Clones were read by immunoSEQ multiplex PCR, and TCRdb kept only the in-frame ones, dropping some. This table has 100,000 to 120,000 clones, more than 65% appearing once. The sample taken for sequencing was memory CD8+ T cells sorted from blood. Every receptor here comes from a woman aged 25 to 39 in good health. CDR3s include the opening cysteine and the closing phenylalanine or tryptophan. Fields, in order: D gene, V gene, J gene, clone size, CDR3 DNA, CDR3 protein. D genes are given only for firm matches. Clone size appears in some rows only: once, few, many, or a class for an expanded clone.

TRBD1	TRBV7-6	TRBJ1-2	once	TGTGCCAGCAGCTCCGGGACAGATAATTCCTATGGCTACACCTTC	CASSSGTDNSYGYTF
-	TRBV5-4	TRBJ2-4	-	TGTGCCAGCAGCTTAGGACACTTAGCCAAAAACATTCAGTACTTC	CASSLGHLAKNIQYF
-	TRBV11-2	TRBJ2-7	-	TGTGCCAGCAGCTTAGTCGGTGGCGACCCATTCTACGAGCAGTACTTC	CASSLVGGDPFYEQYF
-	TRBV6-5	TRBJ1-2	few	TGTGCCAGCAGTTACAAAGAACTTCGTCGCTATGGCTACACCTTC	CASSYKELRRYGYTF
-	TRBV25-1	TRBJ2-2	-	TGTGCCAGCAGTGTCCAGGGTGCCCTTTTGGCCGGGGAGCTGTTTTTT	CASSVQGALLAGELFF
TRBD1	TRBV25-1	TRBJ1-5	-	TGTGCCAGCAGTGACGGGACAGGGATGAATAGCAATCAGCCCCAGCATTTT	CASSDGTGMNSNQPQHF
TRBD2	TRBV2	TRBJ2-2	-	TGTGCCAGCAGGAGACTAGCGGGAGAGAGACGGCGAACCGGGGAGCTGTTTTTT	CASRRLAGERRRTGELFF
-	TRBV28	TRBJ2-1	few	TGTGCCAGCACGACCTACAATGAGCAGTTCTTC	CASTTYNEQFF
TRBD1	TRBV28	TRBJ1-1	few	TGTGCCAGCAGTTTCTTTACAGGGGGTAGAACTGAAGCTTTCTTT	CASSFFTGGRTEAFF
-	TRBV4-1	TRBJ2-5	many	TGCGCCAGCAGCCAATATGGGACTGGGGAAGAGACCCAGTACTTC	CASSQYGTGEETQYF
-	TRBV19	TRBJ2-5	once	TGTGCCAGTAGTGAGGGGACTGGGACCCAGTACTTC	CASSEGTGTQYF
TRBD2	TRBV29-1	TRBJ2-7	-	TGCAGCGTTGATTTGTCCGTCGTAGCGGGAGGAGGAGAGCAGTACTTC	CSVDLSVVAGGGEQYF
-	TRBV7-9	TRBJ2-7	-	TGTGCCAGCTCAGTGGGGGACACCTACGAGCAGTACTTC	CASSVGDTYEQYF
-	TRBV5-1	TRBJ2-1	-	TGCGCCAGCAGCTCCCGGTTCCCGTCCTTCTACAATGAGCAGTTCTTC	CASSSRFPSFYNEQFF
-	TRBV5-1	TRBJ1-2	-	TGCGCCAGCAGCTTGGCAGTAAGCAGCCTTGGGGGTGGCTACACCTTC	CASSLAVSSLGGGYTF
TRBD1	TRBV11-2	TRBJ2-2	-	TGTGCCAGCATCTCGACCGGGACAGGGCACACCGGGGAGCTGTTTTTT	CASISTGTGHTGELFF
-	TRBV29-1	TRBJ1-4	-	TGCAGCGTTCTCGGGACTCGGGAAAAACTGTTTTTT	CSVLGTREKLFF
TRBD2	TRBV19	TRBJ2-7	-	TGTGCCAGTAGTATAGGGGGCCTAGCGGGAGCGCCATCCAACGAGCAGTACTTC	CASSIGGLAGAPSNEQYF
-	TRBV30	TRBJ1-2	-	TGTGCCTGGAGTGTACGTGGGGGCTATGGCTACACCTTC	CAWSVRGGYGYTF
TRBD1	TRBV7-9	TRBJ1-1	-	TGTGCCAGCAGCTTAGGTCAGGGGGCGAGGTTGGACACTGAAGCTTTCTTT	CASSLGQGARLDTEAFF
-	TRBV5-1	TRBJ2-3	-	TGCGCCAGCAGCTTGAGCTGGCAGGGCACAGATACGCAGTATTTT	CASSLSWQGTDTQYF
-	TRBV7-8	TRBJ1-1	-	TGTGTGTGGGGCGACCTGAACACTGAAGCTTTCTTT	CVWGDLNTEAFF
TRBD1	TRBV6-1	TRBJ2-3	many	TGTGCCAGCAGTGGACAGGGGGCGCCAGATACGCAGTATTTT	CASSGQGAPDTQYF
-	TRBV27	TRBJ2-2	medium-sized	TGTGCCAGCAGTTTATCAACCACCGGGGAGCTGTTTTTT	CASSLSTTGELFF
-	TRBV11-2	TRBJ2-7	-	TGTGCCAGCAGCTTTGGACGGAGCTACGAGCAGTACTTC	CASSFGRSYEQYF
-	TRBV19	TRBJ1-5	-	TGTGCCAGTAGTATGTGGGGCGGTGGCAATCAGCCCCAGCATTTT	CASSMWGGGNQPQHF
-	TRBV19	TRBJ2-7	-	TGTGCCAGTAGTATAGGTGACTTTTCCTACGAGCAGTACTTC	CASSIGDFSYEQYF
TRBD1	TRBV19	TRBJ2-7	few	TGTGCCAGTAGTCCACCCGGGGACAGGGGTTCCTACGAGCAGTACTTC	CASSPPGDRGSYEQYF
TRBD1	TRBV4-1	TRBJ1-1	-	TGCGCCAGCAGCCATTCGGGGACAGGGAACACTGAAGCTTTCTTT	CASSHSGTGNTEAFF
-	TRBV6-1	TRBJ2-7	-	TGTGCCAGCAGTGGAGCCCCAACGTTCTACGAGCAGTACTTC	CASSGAPTFYEQYF
TRBD2	TRBV7-9	TRBJ2-1	-	TGTGCCAGCCGCAAAGGGACTAGCGGCAATGAGCAGTTCTTC	CASRKGTSGNEQFF
-	TRBV19	TRBJ1-5	-	TGTGCCAGTAGTATTCATAGATATAGCAATCAGCCCCAGCATTTT	CASSIHRYSNQPQHF
-	TRBV7-9	TRBJ2-7	-	TGTGCCAGCAGCTTGGCAGGGACGTACGAGCAGTACTTC	CASSLAGTYEQYF
-	TRBV9	TRBJ2-7	-	TGTGCCAGCAGCGTAGAGGGGGACGAGCAGTACTTC	CASSVEGDEQYF
-	TRBV30	TRBJ1-1	-	TGTGCCTGGAGTCCACTTGGGCAGGCTGTGAACACTGAAGCTTTCTTT	CAWSPLGQAVNTEAFF
-	TRBV11-2	TRBJ2-7	many	TGTGCCAGCAGCCGTCGACTGAGTGCGGAGCAGTACTTC	CASSRRLSAEQYF
TRBD1	TRBV9	TRBJ1-2	-	TGTGCCAGCAGCTTATCAACCGGGACAGGGGGATTTTGGGGCTATGGCTACACCTTC	CASSLSTGTGGFWGYGYTF
TRBD2	TRBV19	TRBJ2-7	-	TGTGCCAGTAGTATATCGGGAGGCCCTTACGACGAGCAGTACTTC	CASSISGGPYDEQYF
TRBD2	TRBV11-3	TRBJ2-3	once	TGTGCCAGCAGCTTGAGCGGGAGTTGGGTAGATACGCAGTATTTT	CASSLSGSWVDTQYF
-	TRBV11-2	TRBJ2-7	-	TGTGCCAGCAGCTTAGTCGGGAGAGGTTACGAGCAGTACTTC	CASSLVGRGYEQYF